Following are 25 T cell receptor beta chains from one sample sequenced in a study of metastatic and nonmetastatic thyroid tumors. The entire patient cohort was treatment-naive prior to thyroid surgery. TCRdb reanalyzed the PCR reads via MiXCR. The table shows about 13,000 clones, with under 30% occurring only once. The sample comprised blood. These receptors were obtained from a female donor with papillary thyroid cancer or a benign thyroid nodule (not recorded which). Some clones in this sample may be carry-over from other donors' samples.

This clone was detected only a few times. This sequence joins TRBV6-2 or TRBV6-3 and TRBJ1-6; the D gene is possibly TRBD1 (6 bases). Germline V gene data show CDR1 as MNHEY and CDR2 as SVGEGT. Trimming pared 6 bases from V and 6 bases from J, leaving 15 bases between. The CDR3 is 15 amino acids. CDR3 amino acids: CASSQEGGRNSPLHF. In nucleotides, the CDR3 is TGTGCCAGCAGCCAAGAGGGGGGTCGTAATTCACCCCTCCACTTT.

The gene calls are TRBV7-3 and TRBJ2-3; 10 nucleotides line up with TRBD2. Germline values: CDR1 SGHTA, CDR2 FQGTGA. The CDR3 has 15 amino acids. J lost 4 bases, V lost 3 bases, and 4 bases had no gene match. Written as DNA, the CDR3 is TGTGCCAGCAGCTTTACTAGCGGGGACGCAGATACGCAGTATTTT. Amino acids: CASSFTSGDADTQYF.

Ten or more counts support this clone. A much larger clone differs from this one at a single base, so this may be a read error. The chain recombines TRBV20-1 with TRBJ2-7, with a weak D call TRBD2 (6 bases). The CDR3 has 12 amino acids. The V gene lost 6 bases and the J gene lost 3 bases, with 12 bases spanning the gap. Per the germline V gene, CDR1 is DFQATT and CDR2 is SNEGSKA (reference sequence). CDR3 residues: CSAIAEGYEQYV. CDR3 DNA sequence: TGCAGTGCAATAGCGGAAGGCTACGAGCAGTACGTC.

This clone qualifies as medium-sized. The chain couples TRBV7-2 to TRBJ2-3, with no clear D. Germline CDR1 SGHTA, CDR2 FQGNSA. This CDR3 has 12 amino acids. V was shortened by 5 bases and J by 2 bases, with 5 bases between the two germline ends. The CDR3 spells CASSPHTDTQYF. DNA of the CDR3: TGTGCCAGCAGCCCACACACAGATACGCAGTATTTT.

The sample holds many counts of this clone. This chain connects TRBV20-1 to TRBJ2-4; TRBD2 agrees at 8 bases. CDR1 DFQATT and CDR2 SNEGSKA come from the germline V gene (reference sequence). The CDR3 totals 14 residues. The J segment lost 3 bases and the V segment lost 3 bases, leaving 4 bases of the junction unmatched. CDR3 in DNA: TGCAGTGCTAGGGGTAGCGGGGTCAAAAACATTCAGTACTTC. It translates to CSARGSGVKNIQYF.

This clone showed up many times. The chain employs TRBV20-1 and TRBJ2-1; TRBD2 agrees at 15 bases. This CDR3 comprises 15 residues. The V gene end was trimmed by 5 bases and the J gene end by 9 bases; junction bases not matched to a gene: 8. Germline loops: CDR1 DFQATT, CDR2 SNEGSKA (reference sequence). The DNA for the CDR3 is TGCAGTGCTTTAATGGGGACTAGCGGGGGGTCTGAGCAGTTCTTC. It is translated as CSALMGTSGGSEQFF.

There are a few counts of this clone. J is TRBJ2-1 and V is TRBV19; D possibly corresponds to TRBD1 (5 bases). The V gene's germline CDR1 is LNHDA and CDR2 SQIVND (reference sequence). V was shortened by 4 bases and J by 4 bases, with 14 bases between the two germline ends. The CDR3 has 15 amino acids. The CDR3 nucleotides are TGTGCCAGTAGTACAGGGATAGTCGGATACAATGAGCAGTTCTTC. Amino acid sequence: CASSTGIVGYNEQFF.

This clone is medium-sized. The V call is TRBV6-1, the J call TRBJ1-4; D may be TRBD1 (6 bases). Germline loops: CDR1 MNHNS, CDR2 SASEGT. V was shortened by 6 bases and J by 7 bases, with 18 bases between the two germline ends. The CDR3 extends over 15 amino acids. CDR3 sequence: CASSTQGHRGEKLFF. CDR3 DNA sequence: TGTGCCAGCAGCACCCAGGGGCACCGAGGTGAAAAACTGTTTTTT.

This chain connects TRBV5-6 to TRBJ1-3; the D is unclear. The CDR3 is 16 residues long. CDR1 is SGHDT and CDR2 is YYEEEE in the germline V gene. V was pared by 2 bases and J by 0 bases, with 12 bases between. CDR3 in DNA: TGTGCCAGCAGCTTTTGGACCGGGAGCTCTGGAAACACCATATATTTT. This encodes CASSFWTGSSGNTIYF.

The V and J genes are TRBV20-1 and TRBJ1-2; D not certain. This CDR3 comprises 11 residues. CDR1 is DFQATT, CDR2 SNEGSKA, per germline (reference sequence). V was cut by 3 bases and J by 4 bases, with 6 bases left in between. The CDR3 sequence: CSASTVYGYTF. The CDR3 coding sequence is TGCAGTGCTAGTACAGTCTATGGCTACACCTTC.

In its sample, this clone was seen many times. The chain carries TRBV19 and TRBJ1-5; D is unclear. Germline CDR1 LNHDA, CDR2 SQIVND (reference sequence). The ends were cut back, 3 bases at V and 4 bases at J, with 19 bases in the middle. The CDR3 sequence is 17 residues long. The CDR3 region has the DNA TGTGCCAGTAGTATTTGGGCTAGGAACCGAGGGAATCAGCCCCAGCATTTT. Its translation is CASSIWARNRGNQPQHF.

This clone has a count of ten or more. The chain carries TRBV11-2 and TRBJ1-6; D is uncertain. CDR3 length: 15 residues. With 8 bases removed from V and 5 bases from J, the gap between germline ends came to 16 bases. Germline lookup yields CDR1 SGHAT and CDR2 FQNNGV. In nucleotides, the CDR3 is TGTGCCAGCGCTGCGCTGGTCACTAATAATTCACCCCTCCACTTT. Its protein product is CASAALVTNNSPLHF.

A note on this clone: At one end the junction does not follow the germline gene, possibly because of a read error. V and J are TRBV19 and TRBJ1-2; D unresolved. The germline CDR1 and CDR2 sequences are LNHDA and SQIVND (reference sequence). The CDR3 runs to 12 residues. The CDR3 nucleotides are TGTTCCAGTAGTAACCAGAACTATTGCTACACCTTC. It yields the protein CSSSNQNYCYTF.

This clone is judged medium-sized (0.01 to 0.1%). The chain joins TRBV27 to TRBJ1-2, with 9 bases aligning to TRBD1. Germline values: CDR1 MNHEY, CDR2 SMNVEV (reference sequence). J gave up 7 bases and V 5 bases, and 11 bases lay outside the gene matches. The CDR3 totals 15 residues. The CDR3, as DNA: TGTGCCAGCAGTAGACAGGGGGTGAACGGAGGTGGCTACACCTTC. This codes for CASSRQGVNGGGYTF.

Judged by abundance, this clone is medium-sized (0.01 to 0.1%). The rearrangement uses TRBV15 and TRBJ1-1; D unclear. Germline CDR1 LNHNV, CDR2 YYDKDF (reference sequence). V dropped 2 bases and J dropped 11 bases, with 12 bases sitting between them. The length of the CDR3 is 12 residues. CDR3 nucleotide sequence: TGTGCCACCAGCAGAAACCTTAGGGTGGCTTTCTTT. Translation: CATSRNLRVAFF.

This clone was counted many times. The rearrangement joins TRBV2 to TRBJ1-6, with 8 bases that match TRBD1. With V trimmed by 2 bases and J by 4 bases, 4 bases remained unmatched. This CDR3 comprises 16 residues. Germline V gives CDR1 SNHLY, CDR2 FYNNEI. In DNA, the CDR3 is TGTGCCAGCAGTGAAAGAAGGGACAGGTATAATTCACCCCTCCACTTT. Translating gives CASSERRDRYNSPLHF.

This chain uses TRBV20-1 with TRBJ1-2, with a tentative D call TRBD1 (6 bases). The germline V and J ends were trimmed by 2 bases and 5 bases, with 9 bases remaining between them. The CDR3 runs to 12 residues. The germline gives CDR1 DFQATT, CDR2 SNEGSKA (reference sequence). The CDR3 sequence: CSARRGEYGYTF. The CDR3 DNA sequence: TGCAGTGCTAGAAGGGGGGAATATGGCTACACCTTC.

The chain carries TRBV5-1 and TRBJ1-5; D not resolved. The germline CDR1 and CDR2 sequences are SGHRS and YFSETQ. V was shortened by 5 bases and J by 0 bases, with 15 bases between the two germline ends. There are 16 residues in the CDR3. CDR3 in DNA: TGCGCCAGCAGTTTTGAAACAGAGTATAGCAATCAGCCCCAGCATTTT. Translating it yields CASSFETEYSNQPQHF. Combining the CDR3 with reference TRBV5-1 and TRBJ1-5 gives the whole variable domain KAGVTQTPRYLIKTRGQQVTLSCSPISGHRSVSWYQQTPGQGLQFLFEYFSETQRNKGNFPGRFSGRQFSNSRSEMNVSTLELGDSALYLCASSFETEYSNQPQHFGDGTRLSIL.

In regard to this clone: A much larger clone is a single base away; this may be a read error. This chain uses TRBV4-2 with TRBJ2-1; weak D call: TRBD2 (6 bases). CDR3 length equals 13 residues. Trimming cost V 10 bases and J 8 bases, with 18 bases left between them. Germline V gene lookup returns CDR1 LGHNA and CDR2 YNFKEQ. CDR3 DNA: TGTGCCAACAATGAGGCGGGACGCGATGAGCAGTTCTTC. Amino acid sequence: CANNEAGRDEQFF.

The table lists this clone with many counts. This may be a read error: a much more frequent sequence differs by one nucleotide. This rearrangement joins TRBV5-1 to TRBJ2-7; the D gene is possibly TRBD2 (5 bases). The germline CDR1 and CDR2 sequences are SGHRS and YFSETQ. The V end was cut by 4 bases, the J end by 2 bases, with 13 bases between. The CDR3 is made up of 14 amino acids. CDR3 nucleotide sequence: TGCGCCAGCAGCGTGGCGGCGGGTCCCTACGAGCAGTACTTC. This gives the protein CASSVAAGPYEQYF. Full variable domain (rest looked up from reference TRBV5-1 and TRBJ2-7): KAGVTQTPRYLIKTRGQQVTLSCSPISGHRSVSWYQQTPGQGLQFLFEYFSETQRNKGNFPGRFSGRQFSNSRSEMNVSTLELGDSALYLCASSVAAGPYEQYFGPGTRLTVT.

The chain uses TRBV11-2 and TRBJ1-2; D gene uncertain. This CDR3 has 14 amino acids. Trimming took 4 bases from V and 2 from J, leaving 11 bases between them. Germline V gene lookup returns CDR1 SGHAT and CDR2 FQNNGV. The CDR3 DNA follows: TGTGCCAGCAGCTCCCGTCGGGAAAACTATGGCTACACCTTC. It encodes CASSSRRENYGYTF.

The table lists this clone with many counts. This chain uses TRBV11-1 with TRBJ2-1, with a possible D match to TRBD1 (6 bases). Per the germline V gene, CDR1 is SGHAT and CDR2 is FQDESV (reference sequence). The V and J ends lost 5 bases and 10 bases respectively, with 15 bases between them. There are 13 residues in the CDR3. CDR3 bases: TGTGCCAGCAGCCTAGAGACAGGATCCGAGCAGTTCTTC. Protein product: CASSLETGSEQFF.

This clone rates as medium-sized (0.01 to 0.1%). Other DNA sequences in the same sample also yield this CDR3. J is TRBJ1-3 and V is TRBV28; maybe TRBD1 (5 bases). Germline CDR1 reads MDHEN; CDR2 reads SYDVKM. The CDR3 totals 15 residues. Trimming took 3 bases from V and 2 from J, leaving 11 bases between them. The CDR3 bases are TGTGCCAGCAGTTTCGGGGACCGCGCTGGAAACACCATATATTTT. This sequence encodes CASSFGDRAGNTIYF.

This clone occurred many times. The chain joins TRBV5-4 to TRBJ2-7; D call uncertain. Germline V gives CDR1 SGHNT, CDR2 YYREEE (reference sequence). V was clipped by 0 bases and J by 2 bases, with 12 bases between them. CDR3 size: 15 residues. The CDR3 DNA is TGTGCCAGCAGCTTGGGTCTTGGTGACACCTACGAGCAGTACTTC. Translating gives CASSLGLGDTYEQYF.

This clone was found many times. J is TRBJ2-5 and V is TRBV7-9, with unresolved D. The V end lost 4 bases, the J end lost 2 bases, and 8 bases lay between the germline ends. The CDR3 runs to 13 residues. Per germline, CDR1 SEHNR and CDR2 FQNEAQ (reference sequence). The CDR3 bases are TGTGCCAGCAGCTCTGGCATACAAGAGACCCAGTACTTC. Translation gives CASSSGIQETQYF.